These 6 T cell receptor beta chains were all obtained from the same sample, sequenced in a study of cytomegalovirus exposure and HLA in healthy donors. Assay: immunoSEQ multiplex PCR; the TCRdb copy retains only in-frame clones and omits some. This table holds about 280,000 clones, around 87% found once. The sequenced sample was PBMCs. These receptors all stem from a young woman in good health and CMV-seronegative.

The table lists this clone with a count of one. The chain uses TRBV28 and TRBJ1-2; D might be TRBD1 (6 bases). The CDR3 spans 14 residues. With 3 bases removed from V and 11 bases from J, the gap between germline ends came to 19 bases. Germline CDR1 reads MDHEN; CDR2 reads SYDVKM. DNA of the CDR3: TGTGCCAGCAGTTTGCTCATAACGGGGGGGCTTTACACCTTC. It specifies CASSLLITGGLYTF.

This chain joins TRBV27 and TRBJ1-2, with TRBD1 as a possible D gene (6 bases). The germline CDR1 and CDR2 sequences are MNHEY and SMNVEV (reference sequence). V lost 0 bases, J lost 3 bases, and 11 bases lay in between. The CDR3 consists of 15 residues. The CDR3 loop reads CASSLSGGLYYGYTF. DNA of the CDR3: TGTGCCAGCAGTTTATCCGGGGGGCTCTACTATGGCTACACCTTC.

The chain recombines TRBV19 with TRBJ2-7, with D uncertain. Trimming stripped 8 bases from V and 2 bases from J, with 16 bases between. Germline V CDR1 and CDR2: LNHDA, SQIVND (reference sequence). The CDR3 covers 14 residues. In DNA form, the CDR3 reads TGTGCCAGTCAGAAGCGAGGCCAGACCTACGAGCAGTACTTC. This sequence encodes CASQKRGQTYEQYF.

CDR3 nucleotide sequence: TGTGCCAGCAGCCCCCCCACTAGGGACGAGCAGTACTTC. It specifies CASSPPTRDEQYF. V and J are TRBV7-9 and TRBJ2-7; possibly TRBD2 for D (5 bases). The CDR3 covers 13 residues. With 5 bases removed from V and 5 bases from J, the gap between germline ends came to 13 bases. CDR1 is SEHNR, CDR2 FQNEAQ, per germline (reference sequence).

V and J are TRBV6-5 and TRBJ2-5; TRBD1 might be the D (5 bases). The CDR3 is made up of 14 amino acids. Looked up from germline, CDR1 is MNHEY and CDR2 is SVGAGI. V lost 0 bases and J lost 2, with 7 bases in between. The CDR3: CASSYSTAQETQYF. The CDR3 DNA reads as TGTGCCAGCAGTTACTCGACAGCGCAAGAGACCCAGTACTTC.

The chain is built from TRBV30 and TRBJ1-6; 8 positions match TRBD1. Germline CDR1 and CDR2: GTSNPN and SVGIG (reference sequence). V gave up 1 base and J gave up 7 bases; unmatched junction bases: 12. The CDR3 covers 17 residues. The CDR3 reads CAWSDFRNGQGNSPLHF. The CDR3 DNA reads as TGTGCCTGGAGTGATTTTAGGAACGGACAGGGAAATTCACCCCTCCACTTT.